Below, 7 T cell receptor beta chains from the same sample are listed, as sequenced in a study of T cells in Graves' hyperthyroidism and ophthalmopathy. Authors of the study amplified TCR beta CDR3 regions from RNA transcripts. A set of HTBI primers served as the primers for a first-round RT-PCR of the TCR CDR3. Via MiXCR, TCRdb re-called the multiplex PCR reads, giving one row per CDR3 protein. The table records hundreds of thousands of distinct CDR3 sequences, roughly 20% of them present only once. The sequenced material came from blood. These receptors were collected from a man aged 25 to 40 with Graves' ophthalmopathy.

This chain connects TRBV6-1 to TRBJ1-1, with D possibly TRBD1 on 6 matching bases. Germline V gene sequence: CDR1 MNHNS, CDR2 SASEGT. Between the trimmed V and J ends, which lost 5 bases and 0 bases, there was a span of 16 bases. This CDR3 has 16 amino acids. In nucleotides, the CDR3 is TGTGCCAGCAGTTCACACGGGCAGGGGTTGAACACTGAAGCTTTCTTT. Protein sequence: CASSSHGQGLNTEAFF.

The chain recombines TRBV6-1 with TRBJ2-7; D might be TRBD1 or TRBD2, each matching 5 bases. V was pared by 7 bases and J by 6 bases, with 22 bases between. This CDR3 contains 15 residues. Germline values: CDR1 MNHNS, CDR2 SASEGT. This chain's CDR3 is CASTFSNGGNSEQYF. In DNA form, the CDR3 reads TGTGCCAGCACCTTCTCCAATGGGGGTAATTCCGAGCAGTACTTC.

The chain has TRBV20-1 and TRBJ2-3; weak D call: TRBD2 (6 bases). The germline V and J ends were trimmed by 3 bases and 1 base, with 11 bases remaining between them. The CDR3 length is 14 residues. Germline CDR1 DFQATT, CDR2 SNEGSKA (reference sequence). The chain's CDR3 is CSARKWGGTDTQYF. Here the CDR3 DNA reads TGCAGTGCTAGGAAATGGGGGGGCACAGATACGCAGTATTTT.

Written as DNA, the CDR3 is TGTGCCAGCAGCTTTTATCCGGGACGGCTGAACACTGAAGCTTTCTTT. This codes for CASSFYPGRLNTEAFF. This rearrangement joins TRBV7-9 to TRBJ1-1; D perhaps matches TRBD1 (5 bases). CDR1 and CDR2 from the germline V gene are SEHNR and FQNEAQ (reference sequence). The CDR3 length is 16 residues. V dropped 3 bases and J dropped 0 bases, with 14 bases sitting between them.

This clonotype was detected a few times. The chain carries TRBV28 and TRBJ2-7; 10 bases agree with TRBD1. Germline V lookup: CDR1 MDHEN, CDR2 SYDVKM. V shed 8 bases, J shed 4 bases, and the junction held 5 bases outside the gene matches. The CDR3 has 13 amino acids. The CDR3 nucleotides are TGTGCCAGCCAGACAGGGGGCGGGTACGAGCAGTACTTC. Its translation is CASQTGGGYEQYF.

A few counts support this clonotype. The J gene is TRBJ1-5, the V gene TRBV3-1; D gene ambiguous. The length of the CDR3 is 12 residues. Germline CDR1 is LGHDT and CDR2 is YNNKEL (reference sequence). With 1 base removed from V and 9 bases from J, the gap between germline ends came to 7 bases. This chain's CDR3 is CASSQGSAPQHF. CDR3 DNA: TGTGCCAGCAGCCAAGGGAGCGCGCCCCAGCATTTT.

This clonotype has ten or more counts. V usage is TRBV28 and J usage is TRBJ2-1; D tentatively fits TRBD1 or TRBD2 (5 bases each). Germline lookup yields CDR1 MDHEN and CDR2 SYDVKM. The CDR3 spans 16 residues. The V and J ends lost 5 bases and 5 bases respectively, with 19 bases between them. DNA of the CDR3: TGTGCCAGCAGTCCTCGGGGCGGACCACCAAACAATGAGCAGTTCTTC. This gives the protein CASSPRGGPPNNEQFF.